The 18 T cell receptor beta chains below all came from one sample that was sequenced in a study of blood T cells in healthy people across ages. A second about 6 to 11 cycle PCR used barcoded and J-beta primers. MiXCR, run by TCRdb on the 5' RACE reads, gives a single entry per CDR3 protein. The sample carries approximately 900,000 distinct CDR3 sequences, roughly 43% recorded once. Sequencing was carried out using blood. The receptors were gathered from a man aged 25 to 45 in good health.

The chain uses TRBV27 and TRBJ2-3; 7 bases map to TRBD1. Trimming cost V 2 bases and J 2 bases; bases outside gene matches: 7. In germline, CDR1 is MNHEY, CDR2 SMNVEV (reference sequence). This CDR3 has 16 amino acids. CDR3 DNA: TGTGCCAGCAGTTTAGGCCAGGGGGATACCACAGATACGCAGTATTTT. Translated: CASSLGQGDTTDTQYF.

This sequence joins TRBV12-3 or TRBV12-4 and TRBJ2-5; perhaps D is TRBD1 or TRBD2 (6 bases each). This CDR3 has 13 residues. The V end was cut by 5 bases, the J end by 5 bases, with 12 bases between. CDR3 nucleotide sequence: TGTGCCAGCAGTGTCAGGGGACTCGAGACCCAGTACTTC. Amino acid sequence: CASSVRGLETQYF.

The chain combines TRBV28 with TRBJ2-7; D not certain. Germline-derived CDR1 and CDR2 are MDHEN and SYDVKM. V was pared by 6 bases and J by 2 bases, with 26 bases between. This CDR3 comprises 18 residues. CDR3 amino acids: CASRTSSPAAGLPYEQYF. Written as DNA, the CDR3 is TGTGCCAGCAGAACCTCCTCACCCGCGGCAGGTTTACCCTACGAGCAGTACTTC. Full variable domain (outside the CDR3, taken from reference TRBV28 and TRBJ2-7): DVKVTQSSRYLVKRTGEKVFLECVQDMDHENMFWYRQDPGLGLRLIYFSYDVKMKEKGDIPEGYSVSREKKERFSLILESASTNQTSMYLCASRTSSPAAGLPYEQYFGPGTRLTVT.

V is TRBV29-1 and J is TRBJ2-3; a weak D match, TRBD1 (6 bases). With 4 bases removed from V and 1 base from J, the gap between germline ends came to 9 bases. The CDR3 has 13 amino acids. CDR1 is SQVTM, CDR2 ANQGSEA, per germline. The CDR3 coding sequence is TGCAGCGTTGTACAGGGAGGCACAGATACGCAGTATTTT. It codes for CSVVQGGTDTQYF.

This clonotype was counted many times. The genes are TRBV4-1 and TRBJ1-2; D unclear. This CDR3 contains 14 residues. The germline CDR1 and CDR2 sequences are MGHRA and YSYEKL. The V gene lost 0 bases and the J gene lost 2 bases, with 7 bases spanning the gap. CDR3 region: CASSQERWNYGYTF. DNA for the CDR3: TGCGCCAGCAGCCAAGAGAGGTGGAACTATGGCTACACCTTC.

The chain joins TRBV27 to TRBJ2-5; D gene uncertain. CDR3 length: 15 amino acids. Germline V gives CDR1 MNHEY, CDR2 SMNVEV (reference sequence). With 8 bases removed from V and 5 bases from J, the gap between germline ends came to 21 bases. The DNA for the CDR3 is TGTGCCAGCTCCAGCTTGCCTCTTTACGGGGAGACCCAGTACTTC. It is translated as CASSSLPLYGETQYF.

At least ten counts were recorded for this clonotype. CDR3 protein: CSALRRSRPQETQYF. CDR3 nucleotides: TGCAGTGCTTTAAGACGTTCGCGGCCCCAAGAGACCCAGTACTTC. The chain recombines TRBV20-1 with TRBJ2-5, with D uncertain. V lost 5 bases and J 1 base, leaving 17 bases between the germline ends. CDR3 length equals 15 residues. Germline CDR1 and CDR2: DFQATT and SNEGSKA (reference sequence).

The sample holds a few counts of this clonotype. This CDR3 is CASSQSGQAVGGYTF. CDR3 in DNA: TGCGCCAGCAGCCAATCGGGACAGGCGGTTGGTGGCTACACCTTC. The chain couples TRBV4-3 to TRBJ1-2, with 8 bases aligning to TRBD1. Germline lookup yields CDR1 LGHNA and CDR2 YSLEER. V shed 2 bases, J shed 7 bases, and the junction held 9 bases outside the gene matches. This CDR3 contains 15 residues.

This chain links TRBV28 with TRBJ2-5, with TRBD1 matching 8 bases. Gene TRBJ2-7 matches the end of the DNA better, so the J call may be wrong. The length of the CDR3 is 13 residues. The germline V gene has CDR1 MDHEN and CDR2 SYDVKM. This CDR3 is CASRGTGIGEQYF. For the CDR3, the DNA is TGTGCCAGTCGCGGGACAGGTATTGGCGAGCAGTACTTC.

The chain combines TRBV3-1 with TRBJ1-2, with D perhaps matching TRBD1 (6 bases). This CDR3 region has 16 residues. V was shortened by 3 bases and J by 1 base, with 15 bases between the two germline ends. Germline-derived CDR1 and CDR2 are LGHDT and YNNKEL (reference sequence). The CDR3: CASSQRTAGVNYGYTF. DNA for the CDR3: TGTGCCAGCAGCCAGCGGACAGCAGGGGTTAACTATGGCTACACCTTC.

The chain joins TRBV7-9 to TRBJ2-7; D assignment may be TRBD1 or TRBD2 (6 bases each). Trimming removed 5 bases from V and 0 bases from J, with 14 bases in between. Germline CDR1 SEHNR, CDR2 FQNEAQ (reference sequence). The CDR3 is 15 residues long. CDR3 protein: CASSPSRDTSYEQYF. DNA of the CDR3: TGTGCCAGCAGCCCTTCGCGGGACACCTCCTACGAGCAGTACTTC.

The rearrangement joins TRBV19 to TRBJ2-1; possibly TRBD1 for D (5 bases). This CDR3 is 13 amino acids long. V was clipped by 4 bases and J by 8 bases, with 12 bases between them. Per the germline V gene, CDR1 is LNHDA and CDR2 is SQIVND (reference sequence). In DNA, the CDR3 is TGTGCCAGTAGTAAGCAGACAGTCCATGAGCAGTTCTTC. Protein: CASSKQTVHEQFF.

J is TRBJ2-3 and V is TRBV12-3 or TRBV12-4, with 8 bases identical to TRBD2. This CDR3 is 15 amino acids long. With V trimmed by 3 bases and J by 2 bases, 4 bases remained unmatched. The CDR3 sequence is CASSFSSGVTDTQYF. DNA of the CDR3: TGTGCCAGCAGTTTTAGTAGCGGGGTCACAGATACGCAGTATTTT.

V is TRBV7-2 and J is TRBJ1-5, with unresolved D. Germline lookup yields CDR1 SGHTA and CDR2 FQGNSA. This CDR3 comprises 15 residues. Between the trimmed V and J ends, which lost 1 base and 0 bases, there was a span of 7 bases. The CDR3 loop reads CASSLDTISNQPQHF. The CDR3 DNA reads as TGTGCCAGCAGCTTAGACACCATTAGCAATCAGCCCCAGCATTTT.

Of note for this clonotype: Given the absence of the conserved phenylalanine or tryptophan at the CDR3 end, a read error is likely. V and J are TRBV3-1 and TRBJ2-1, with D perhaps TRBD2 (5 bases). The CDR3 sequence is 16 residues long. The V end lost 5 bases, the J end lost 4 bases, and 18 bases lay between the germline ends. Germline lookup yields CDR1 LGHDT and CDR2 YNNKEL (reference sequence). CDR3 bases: TGTGCCAGCAGCTCCCGGGGTAGCCTCGGGTACAATGAGCAGTTCCTC. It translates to CASSSRGSLGYNEQFL.

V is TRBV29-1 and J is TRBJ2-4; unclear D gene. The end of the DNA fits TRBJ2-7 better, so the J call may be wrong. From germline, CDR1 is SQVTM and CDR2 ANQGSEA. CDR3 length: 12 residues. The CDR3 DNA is TGCAGCGTTGGCGTTCGGTCCTACGAGCAGTACTTC. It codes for CSVGVRSYEQYF.

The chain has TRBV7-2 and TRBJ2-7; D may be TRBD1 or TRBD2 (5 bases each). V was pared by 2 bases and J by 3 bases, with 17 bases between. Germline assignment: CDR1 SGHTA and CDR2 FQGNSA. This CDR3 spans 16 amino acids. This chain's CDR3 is CASSLLVSGAGYEQYF. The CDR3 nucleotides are TGTGCCAGCAGCTTACTCGTTTCCGGGGCGGGCTACGAGCAGTACTTC.

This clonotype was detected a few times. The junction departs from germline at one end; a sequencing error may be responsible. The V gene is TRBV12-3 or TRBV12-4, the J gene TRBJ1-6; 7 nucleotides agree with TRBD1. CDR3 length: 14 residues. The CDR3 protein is CATSSRQGGSPLHF. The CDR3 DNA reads TGTGCCACCAGTTCTCGACAGGGTGGTTCACCCCTCCACTTT.